This TCR beta chain is drawn from a study of T cell repertoires in aging, cancer and after chemotherapy. Turning to the study itself: Over several months to years, re-sampled healthy donor repertoires clearly shared clones.

Multiplex touch-down PCR with TRB-A/B primers amplified rearranged V-D-J TRB sequences. MiXCR, run by TCRdb on the multiplex PCR reads, gives a single entry per CDR3 protein. The sample has roughly 6,000 distinct CDR3 sequences; 25% to 35% are singletons. The template was genomic DNA from peripheral blood, not RNA. Looked up from germline, CDR1 is LNHDA and CDR2 is SQIVND (reference sequence). The CDR3 totals 15 residues. J gave up 2 bases and V 5 bases, and 6 bases lay outside the gene matches. By sample fraction, this clonotype is medium-sized. This chain connects TRBV19 to TRBJ1-3; 7 nucleotides match TRBD1. Sequencing was performed on blood. This sequence was found in a human donor in good health. The CDR3 DNA sequence: TGTGCCAGTAGTTTTGACAGGGCGGCTGGAAACACCATATATTTT. It is translated as CASSFDRAAGNTIYF.